These T cell receptor beta chains were read from a single sample in a study of blood T cell repertoires in COVID-19. Some clones are missing from TCRdb's copy, which holds only in-frame ones; the method was immunoSEQ multiplex PCR. The table includes roughly 240,000 clones, around 86% detected once. The sequenced sample was peripheral blood. These receptor sequences come from a man aged 18 to 30 with active or convalescent COVID-19. Both conserved end residues are part of each CDR3. The D gene is left open where the match is weak. Rows may omit the clone size; those that give it use once, few, many or a size class.

D gene,V gene,clone size,J gene,CDR3 DNA,CDR3 protein
TRBD1,TRBV7-9,once,TRBJ1-1,TGTGCCAGCAGCTTGAGACGTAGGACAGGTCAGAACACTGAAGCTTTCTTT,CASSLRRRTGQNTEAFF
-,TRBV3-1/TRBV3-2,few,TRBJ1-5,TGTGCCAGCAGCCAGGGGCGAGGCCCTGGACATTTT,CASSQGRGPGHF
-,TRBV10-3,-,TRBJ1-3,TGTGCCATCAGCTCTGCAAAGAGTATTGCTGGAAACACCATATATTTT,CAISSAKSIAGNTIYF
-,TRBV21-1,-,TRBJ2-2,TGTGCCAGCAGCGCCACCTATCCGCCGGGACAGGTCACCGGGGAGCTGTTTTTT,CASSATYPPGQVTGELFF
TRBD2,TRBV27,-,TRBJ2-3,TGTGCCAGCAGTTTAGCGCGGACTAGCGGCACAGATACGCAGTATTTT,CASSLARTSGTDTQYF
-,TRBV13,-,TRBJ2-2,TGTGCCAGCAGTCCCCCGTACACCGGGGAGCTGTTTTTT,CASSPPYTGELFF
TRBD2,TRBV5-1,-,TRBJ2-1,TGCGCCAGCAGCCCGTCGGGACTAGCGGGCGCCAATGAGCAGTTCTTC,CASSPSGLAGANEQFF
-,TRBV29-1,-,TRBJ2-1,TGCAGCGTTGAAACTGGAGACAATGAGCAGTTCTTC,CSVETGDNEQFF
-,TRBV30,-,TRBJ2-7,TGTGCCTGGAGTGTCTCATTACGTGGCGGGGATCTGGACGAGCAGTACTTC,CAWSVSLRGGDLDEQYF
TRBD1,TRBV19,-,TRBJ2-3,TGTGCCAGTAGTATTTCAGGGGGCGGGGATACGCAGTATTTT,CASSISGGGDTQYF
TRBD1,TRBV4-1,-,TRBJ1-4,TGCGCCAGCAGCCGGGACAGGGGCCATCGGGAACTGTTTTTT,CASSRDRGHRELFF
TRBD1,TRBV3-1/TRBV3-2,once,TRBJ2-1,TGTGCCAGCAGCGGACAGGGTAATGAGCAGTTCTTC,CASSGQGNEQFF
-,TRBV27,-,TRBJ2-1,TGTGCCAGCAGTATATCCGGAGTCTACAATGAGCAGTTCTTC,CASSISGVYNEQFF
-,TRBV30,once,TRBJ1-3,TGTGCCTGGAGCCAAGGACACTTCTCTGGAAACACCATATATTTT,CAWSQGHFSGNTIYF
-,TRBV7-2,-,TRBJ1-5,TGTGCCAGCAGCTTAGCGCGAGATCAGCCCCAGCATTTT,CASSLARDQPQHF
-,TRBV30,-,TRBJ1-6,TGTGCCCGGAATTCGGGAGAGGGATACTCACCCCTCCACTTT,CARNSGEGYSPLHF
TRBD1,TRBV15,-,TRBJ1-1,TGTGCCACCAGCAGAACCGGGACAGGCTACATGAACACTGAAGCTTTCTTT,CATSRTGTGYMNTEAFF
TRBD2,TRBV28,-,TRBJ2-3,TGTGCCAGCAGTTTCCCGGCTCGACTAGCGGGGACAGATACGCAGTATTTT,CASSFPARLAGTDTQYF